This TCR beta chain originates from a study of blood T cells in healthy people across ages. Sample-barcoded 5' priming and a J-beta primer mix drove a second PCR of roughly 6 to 12 cycles. TCRdb reanalysed the 5' RACE reads using MiXCR and keeps one entry per CDR3 protein. The sample has more than 500,000 distinct CDR3 sequences, about a quarter seen once. This CDR3 region has 18 residues. V gave up 5 bases and J gave up 0 bases, with 17 bases separating them. CDR1 is ENHRY, CDR2 SYGVKD, per germline. These same data were also listed under a study on T cells of mothers and their children.

Source material: blood. The origin of this receptor is a boy under 10 years old in good health. The chain couples TRBV10-3 to TRBJ2-6, with no clear D. CDR3 nucleotide sequence: TGTGCCATCAGTTACCCAGTCGACACTATCTCTGGGGCCAACGTCCTGACTTTC. This codes for CAISYPVDTISGANVLTF.